The 8 T cell receptor beta chains presented below share a single source sample, sequenced in a study of T cell responses to AZD1222 COVID-19 vaccine. Sequencing used immunoSEQ multiplex PCR; TCRdb keeps in-frame clones, though not all of them. The table includes about 130,000 clones, about 90% detected once. The sample was peripheral blood, taken on day 0 of AZD1222 vaccination. The receptor source for this set is an adult in good health.

This clone was counted once. The V gene is TRBV28, the J gene TRBJ1-2, with D maybe TRBD1 (5 bases). The CDR3 spans 15 residues. Trimming stripped 2 bases from V and 8 bases from J, with 18 bases between. CDR1 and CDR2 from the germline V gene are MDHEN and SYDVKM. CDR3 residues: CASSLADPGVRGYTF. In nucleotides, the CDR3 is TGTGCCAGCAGTTTAGCCGACCCGGGGGTGCGCGGCTACACCTTC.

The gene calls are TRBV7-8 and TRBJ2-3, with TRBD1 identical over 7 bases. J was trimmed by 6 bases and V by 1 base; bases with no gene match: 10. CDR3 length equals 16 residues. The germline CDR1 and CDR2 sequences are SGHVS and FQNEAQ. In DNA, the CDR3 is TGTGCCAGCAGCTTAGGGGGACAGTTAGTGGGGGATACGCAGTATTTT. Amino acids: CASSLGGQLVGDTQYF.

The chain employs TRBV7-2 and TRBJ2-4; possibly TRBD2 for D (6 bases). Deletions cut 4 bases from V and 0 bases from J, with 22 bases between. Germline V lookup: CDR1 SGHTA, CDR2 FQGNSA. The CDR3 runs to 19 residues. CDR3 sequence reads: CASSSRDFEQRLAKNIQYF. The CDR3 coding sequence is TGTGCCAGCAGCTCCCGGGACTTCGAACAGAGGCTAGCCAAAAACATTCAGTACTTC. Filled out from reference TRBV7-2 and TRBJ2-4, the complete variable domain reads GAGVSQSPSNKVTEKGKDVELRCDPISGHTALYWYRQSLGQGLEFLIYFQGNSAPDKSGLPSDRFSAERTGGSVSTLTIQRTQQEDSAVYLCASSSRDFEQRLAKNIQYFGAGTRLSVL.

This chain joins TRBV28 and TRBJ1-1; D call uncertain. V dropped 6 bases and J dropped 3 bases, with 8 bases sitting between them. This CDR3 has 12 amino acids. Germline CDR1 MDHEN, CDR2 SYDVKM. The CDR3 region is CASRISHTEAFF. In nucleotides, the CDR3 is TGTGCCAGCAGAATATCGCACACTGAAGCTTTCTTT.

The chain employs TRBV11-2 and TRBJ1-2; no clear D gene. Trimming left V 1 base short and J 2 bases short, with 8 bases between. Germline lookup yields CDR1 SGHAT and CDR2 FQNNGV. The CDR3 length is 14 residues. The CDR3 loop reads CASSLGSSNYGYTF. In nucleotides, the CDR3 is TGTGCCAGCAGCTTAGGGAGTTCCAACTATGGCTACACCTTC.

The chain is built from TRBV6-5 and TRBJ1-2, with TRBD1 as a possible D gene (6 bases). Trimming stripped 0 bases from V and 3 bases from J, with 14 bases between. The CDR3 length is 16 residues. Germline CDR1 and CDR2: MNHEY and SVGAGI. This chain's CDR3 is CASSYSARGGYYGYTF. CDR3 nucleotides: TGTGCCAGCAGTTACTCAGCGCGGGGGGGCTACTATGGCTACACCTTC.

This clone was found once. The same CDR3 can be traced to other DNA sequences in this sample. The CDR3 DNA reads as TGTGCCAGCAGTTTTCTGGGGGGCAACACTGAAGCTTTCTTT. Translated, it gives CASSFLGGNTEAFF. The chain joins TRBV28 to TRBJ1-1; perhaps TRBD1 as D (6 bases). Germline assignment: CDR1 MDHEN and CDR2 SYDVKM. This CDR3 region has 14 residues. V lost 3 bases, J lost 2 bases, and 10 bases lay in between.

Here the CDR3 DNA reads TGTGCCAGCAGTTCCTCCCCGGGGGGGCCCTATGAGCAGTTCTTC. Translated: CASSSSPGGPYEQFF. The chain is built from TRBV27 and TRBJ2-1; 8 bases match TRBD2. There are 15 residues in the CDR3. Germline V gene data show CDR1 as MNHEY and CDR2 as SMNVEV (reference sequence). Trimming removed 4 bases from V and 8 bases from J; junction bases left unmatched: 10.